The entry below describes one TCR beta chain. Its specificity is not known. The data were obtained in a study of vaccination and CD4 T cells after COVID-19. Study information: Convalescent cases comprised eight to ten mild and one severe, all SARS-CoV-2 positive by nasal swab PCR. Control cultures received a CEFX pool, an HIV-1 Nef pool, or no peptide. The stimulus for the cells was overlapping spike peptides derived from SARS-CoV-2, HCoV-NL63, HCoV-OC43 and HCoV-229E.

The V gene's germline CDR1 is LGHNA and CDR2 YNFKEQ. The CDR3 loop spans 19 amino acids. With V trimmed by 5 bases and J by 0 bases, 10 bases remained unmatched. The treatment: roughly ten-day PBMC culture with coronavirus spike peptide pools or control peptides (ViraFEST assay). Each well held more than 1.5 million PBMCs in IL-2 (roughly 10 IU/ml) medium with around 9.4 ug/ml peptide pools. An Oncomine TCR Beta short-read assay was used to sequence the DNA from cultured CD4+ T cells. TCRdb reprocessed the PCR reads with MiXCR, giving one entry per CDR3 protein. The sample consists of 10,000 to 15,000 distinct CDR3 sequences, about 61% of them appearing once.

Sequenced material: CD4+ T cells from blood, cultured in vitro. The sequence was obtained from a human donor who had recovered from COVID-19. The chain combines TRBV4-2 with TRBJ2-6; 10 positions match TRBD1. The CDR3 nucleotides are TGTGCCAGCAGCTTGACCGGGACAGGGGTATTCTCTGGGGCCAACGTCCTGACTTTC. It yields the protein CASSLTGTGVFSGANVLTF.